Listed below are T cell receptor beta chains from one sample, sequenced in a study of cytomegalovirus exposure and HLA in healthy donors. Generated by immunoSEQ multiplex PCR, the TCRdb table keeps only in-frame clones and is missing some. This table has over 95,000 clones, 67% appearing once. The specimen sequenced was PBMCs. These TCRs come from a man between 18 and 35 years old in good health and CMV-seropositive. Both conserved end residues are part of each CDR3. Each record gives: V gene, J gene, D gene, CDR3 length, clone size, CDR3 DNA, CDR3 protein. A D gene is named only where the DNA matches it firmly. Expanded clones are given a class, and other clones once, few, many or no size at all.

V: TRBV4-1
J: TRBJ2-1
D: .
length: 17
size: .
DNA: TGCGCCAGCAGCGGTCGCGGGGGCGAAAAACCGTACAATGAGCAGTTCTTC
CDR3: CASSGRGGEKPYNEQFF

V: TRBV27
J: TRBJ2-3
D: .
length: 15
size: .
DNA: TGTGCCAGCAGTTTGTACCCCCTACCCGCAGATACGCAGTATTTT
CDR3: CASSLYPLPADTQYF

V: TRBV29-1
J: TRBJ1-1
D: .
length: 11
size: .
DNA: TGCAGCGTTCCCGGGAACACTGAAGCTTTCTTT
CDR3: CSVPGNTEAFF

V: TRBV5-1
J: TRBJ1-2
D: .
length: 13
size: .
DNA: TGCGCCAGCAGCCCCCAGACCTGGAGTGGCTACACCTTC
CDR3: CASSPQTWSGYTF

V: TRBV6-5
J: TRBJ1-4
D: TRBD1
length: 13
size: .
DNA: TGTGCCAGCAGAACAGGGGGCAGTGAAAAACTGTTTTTT
CDR3: CASRTGGSEKLFF

V: TRBV5-1
J: TRBJ2-2
D: TRBD1
length: 16
size: .
DNA: TGCGCCAGCAGCCCCGGACAGGGGGCGAAGACCGGGGAGCTGTTTTTT
CDR3: CASSPGQGAKTGELFF

V: TRBV18
J: TRBJ2-7
D: .
length: 14
size: .
DNA: TGTGCCAGCTCACCAATGATGTCAAGCGGCGAGCAGTACTTC
CDR3: CASSPMMSSGEQYF

V: TRBV7-5
J: TRBJ2-2
D: .
length: 15
size: .
DNA: TGTGTCAGGAAACCAGGGATCCCGCGCACCGGGGAGCTGTTTTTT
CDR3: CVRKPGIPRTGELFF

V: TRBV5-1
J: TRBJ2-3
D: .
length: 15
size: .
DNA: TGCGCCAGCAGCTTGTATCTAGCGCGCACAGATACGCAGTATTTT
CDR3: CASSLYLARTDTQYF

V: TRBV6-4
J: TRBJ1-2
D: TRBD1
length: 14
size: .
DNA: TGTGCCAGCAGCCCGGACAGGGGCCGCTATGGCTACACCTTC
CDR3: CASSPDRGRYGYTF

V: TRBV18
J: TRBJ2-1
D: .
length: 13
size: .
DNA: TGTGCCAGCTGGCACAGGGTCGACAATGAGCAGTTCTTC
CDR3: CASWHRVDNEQFF

V: TRBV27
J: TRBJ1-2
D: TRBD1
length: 14
size: few
DNA: TGTGCCAGCAGCCGAGCGACAGGGGGAGCTGGCTACACCTTC
CDR3: CASSRATGGAGYTF

V: TRBV19
J: TRBJ2-3
D: .
length: 15
size: once
DNA: TGTGCCAGTAGTATTCAAGGGAGGACCACAGATACGCAGTATTTT
CDR3: CASSIQGRTTDTQYF

V: TRBV6-1
J: TRBJ2-7
D: TRBD1
length: 15
size: few
DNA: TGTGCCAGCGCGTTCCGGGACAGTAACTCCTACGAGCAGTACTTC
CDR3: CASAFRDSNSYEQYF

V: TRBV5-1
J: TRBJ2-5
D: TRBD2
length: 16
size: .
DNA: TGCGCCAGCAGCTTGATGACTAGCGGGGAGCAAGAGACCCAGTACTTC
CDR3: CASSLMTSGEQETQYF

V: TRBV19
J: TRBJ1-2
D: TRBD1
length: 14
size: once
DNA: TGTGCCAGTGGCGACAGGGGGCAGGTCTATGGCTACACCTTC
CDR3: CASGDRGQVYGYTF

V: TRBV6-7
J: TRBJ1-5
D: TRBD1
length: 15
size: .
DNA: TGTGCCAGCAGGGCACAGGGGGGCAGCAATCAGCCCCAGCATTTT
CDR3: CASRAQGGSNQPQHF

V: TRBV11-2
J: TRBJ2-2
D: TRBD1
length: 16
size: .
DNA: TGTGCCAGCAGCAGCCGGACAGGGGGCGCTTCCGGGGAGCTGTTTTTT
CDR3: CASSSRTGGASGELFF

V: TRBV7-9
J: TRBJ1-2
D: .
length: 14
size: .
DNA: TGTGCCAGCAGCTTAGGTTCCGGGAACTATGGCTACACCTTC
CDR3: CASSLGSGNYGYTF

V: TRBV7-9
J: TRBJ1-2
D: .
length: 18
size: .
DNA: TGTGCCAGCAGCTTGACAGCACTACGCAATACCCCTAACTATGGCTACACCTTC
CDR3: CASSLTALRNTPNYGYTF

V: TRBV6-5
J: TRBJ2-7
D: .
length: 12
size: .
DNA: TGTGCCAGCAGTACGGGGTCCTACGAGCAGTACTTC
CDR3: CASSTGSYEQYF

V: TRBV6-4
J: TRBJ2-1
D: TRBD1
length: 13
size: .
DNA: TGTGCCAGCAGTGGGACAGGCACCAATGAGCAGTTCTTC
CDR3: CASSGTGTNEQFF

V: TRBV18
J: TRBJ1-1
D: .
length: 16
size: .
DNA: TGTGCCAGCTCACCTCAGACGGCAGGATATAACACTGAAGCTTTCTTT
CDR3: CASSPQTAGYNTEAFF